The 19 T cell receptor beta chains below were found in one sample sequenced in a study of cytomegalovirus exposure and HLA in healthy donors. The PCR used 60 Vbeta and 13 Jbeta primers. Some clones are missing from TCRdb's copy, which holds only in-frame ones; the method was immunoSEQ multiplex PCR. Of roughly 160,000 clones detected, 80% to 90% appear once; the ten largest clones hold approximately 9.4%. Sequences were obtained from PBMCs. These receptors were taken from a man in his late teens or twenties in good health and CMV-seropositive.

This clone was observed a single time. The chain couples TRBV6-5 to TRBJ1-2; TRBD1 is a possible D gene (6 bases). The CDR3 spans 14 residues. The germline gives CDR1 MNHEY, CDR2 SVGAGI. Trimming took off 8 bases at V and 7 bases at J, with 20 bases between the two ends. The CDR3 spells CASVSQGRGGGYTF. The CDR3 bases are TGTGCCAGCGTATCACAGGGTAGAGGGGGTGGCTACACCTTC.

The chain recombines TRBV27 with TRBJ2-5; D not resolved. V was shortened by 8 bases and J by 1 base, with 5 bases between the two germline ends. The germline CDR1 and CDR2 sequences are MNHEY and SMNVEV (reference sequence). This CDR3 region has 11 residues. DNA for the CDR3: TGTGCCAGCGGCCTCCAAGAGACCCAGTACTTC. Amino acid sequence: CASGLQETQYF.

This rearrangement joins TRBV4-3 to TRBJ2-5; 9 positions match TRBD2. The CDR3 is made up of 15 amino acids. Germline CDR1 and CDR2: LGHNA and YSLEER. Trimming took 0 bases from V and 7 from J; bases not matched to a gene: 6. The DNA of the CDR3 is TGCGCCAGCAGCCAAGATCTTAGTAGCGGGGGGACCCAGTACTTC. Translated, it gives CASSQDLSSGGTQYF.

Comment on this clone: One junction end disagrees with the germline gene, perhaps due to a read error. The chain recombines TRBV7-7 with TRBJ2-5; weak D call: TRBD2 (5 bases). Looked up from germline, CDR1 is SSHAT and CDR2 is FNYEAQ (reference sequence). The CDR3 sequence is 14 residues long. In nucleotides, the CDR3 is TGTGCTAGCAGCCCTCAACGGGGCCAAGAGACCCAGTACTTC. Translated: CASSPQRGQETQYF.

This clone was observed a few times. The rearrangement uses TRBV4-3 and TRBJ1-2, with a tentative D call TRBD1 (6 bases). Germline V gene sequence: CDR1 LGHNA, CDR2 YSLEER. CDR3 length: 14 residues. Trimming stripped 3 bases from V and 4 bases from J, with 12 bases between. The CDR3 nucleotides are TGCGCCAGCAGCCATAGAGGACAGCTCTATGGCTACACCTTC. Protein product: CASSHRGQLYGYTF.

V is TRBV19 and J is TRBJ1-2, with D possibly matching TRBD1 (6 bases). CDR1 is LNHDA, CDR2 SQIVND, per germline (reference sequence). Trimming cost V 11 bases and J 6 bases, with 13 bases left between them. This CDR3 has 11 amino acids. CDR3 amino acids: CAGAGVDGYTF. The CDR3 region has the DNA TGTGCCGGAGCAGGGGTCGATGGCTACACCTTC.

The V gene is TRBV18, the J gene TRBJ2-5; possibly TRBD1 for D (5 bases). From germline, CDR1 is KGHSH and CDR2 LQKENI. Trimming took 3 bases from V and 2 from J, leaving 7 bases between them. There are 13 residues in the CDR3. CDR3 region: CASSPGRQETQYF. The CDR3 bases are TGTGCCAGCTCACCGGGGCGTCAAGAGACCCAGTACTTC.

This clone has just a few counts. The chain has TRBV2 and TRBJ1-4; D may be TRBD1 (6 bases). Trimming left V 10 bases short and J 7 bases short, with 13 bases between. The CDR3 length is 12 residues. CDR1 is SNHLY and CDR2 is FYNNEI in the germline V gene. CDR3 residues: CAITGTGEKLFF. In DNA, the CDR3 is TGTGCCATTACAGGGACGGGTGAAAAACTGTTTTTT.

V is TRBV4-3 and J is TRBJ2-1, with D perhaps TRBD2 (5 bases). Deletions cut 5 bases from V and 0 bases from J, with 11 bases between. CDR3 length: 15 amino acids. The germline V gene has CDR1 LGHNA and CDR2 YSLEER. CDR3 nucleotides: TGCGCCAGCAGCTCCAGCGGTAGCTCCTACAATGAGCAGTTCTTC. Protein: CASSSSGSSYNEQFF.

The chain links TRBV6-6 to TRBJ1-2; a possible D gene is TRBD1 (5 bases). This CDR3 is 13 amino acids long. V was trimmed by 5 bases and J by 2 bases, leaving 9 bases between them. Germline-derived CDR1 and CDR2 are MNHNY and SVGAGI (reference sequence). The CDR3 sequence is CASSPPGNYGYTF. The CDR3 bases are TGTGCCAGCAGTCCCCCAGGGAACTATGGCTACACCTTC.

The gene calls are TRBV7-9 and TRBJ2-1; possible D gene TRBD2, 5 bases. Germline lookup yields CDR1 SEHNR and CDR2 FQNEAQ (reference sequence). The V end lost 1 base, the J end lost 8 bases, and 12 bases lay between the germline ends. This CDR3 region has 14 residues. Here the CDR3 DNA reads TGTGCCAGCAGCTTAGGACCGGGAAGATATGAGCAGTTCTTC. It translates to CASSLGPGRYEQFF.

The rearrangement joins TRBV27 to TRBJ2-1; D is possibly TRBD2 (7 bases). Germline lookup yields CDR1 MNHEY and CDR2 SMNVEV (reference sequence). The CDR3 contains 14 residues. V was cut by 7 bases and J by 8 bases, with 18 bases left in between. In DNA form, the CDR3 reads TGTGCCAGCACCCGTTCGGGGGGCGGTCATGAGCAGTTCTTC. Translating it yields CASTRSGGGHEQFF.

With regard to this clone: The conserved closing phenylalanine or tryptophan is absent in this CDR3, likely reflecting a read error. The DNA is left out, because the CDR3 cannot be placed on it with certainty; the CDR3 is given as TCRdb lists it. This CDR3 reads CSARTGLGYAT. The V and J genes are TRBV20-1 and TRBJ2-3; the table names TRBD2, a call not compared with the DNA. The V gene's germline CDR1 is DFQATT and CDR2 SNEGSKA (reference sequence). The CDR3 length equals 11 residues, ends included.

This chain links TRBV2 with TRBJ2-3; 9 nucleotides agree with TRBD2. Germline-derived CDR1 and CDR2 are SNHLY and FYNNEI. Trimming removed 4 bases from V and 3 bases from J; junction bases left unmatched: 8. The CDR3 covers 16 residues. The CDR3 reads CASSGAGGWSTDTQYF. The CDR3 coding sequence is TGTGCCAGCAGTGGAGCGGGGGGTTGGAGTACAGATACGCAGTATTTT.

V usage is TRBV9 and J usage is TRBJ1-5; TRBD1 aligns across 7 bases. CDR1 is SGDLS, CDR2 YYNGEE, per germline. The CDR3 totals 12 residues. V shed 9 bases, J shed 6 bases, and the junction held 6 bases outside the gene matches. In DNA form, the CDR3 reads TGTGCCACCAACCAGGGGGGTCAGCCCCAGCATTTT. Translation gives CATNQGGQPQHF.

This chain joins TRBV19 and TRBJ2-1; maybe TRBD2 (5 bases). CDR3 length: 14 residues. V was cut by 6 bases and J by 0 bases, with 9 bases left in between. Germline V gene data show CDR1 as LNHDA and CDR2 as SQIVND (reference sequence). In DNA form, the CDR3 reads TGTGCCAGTAGCGAGGGTTACTCCTACAATGAGCAGTTCTTC. As protein: CASSEGYSYNEQFF.

The chain has TRBV6-5 and TRBJ1-2; 10 bases align to TRBD1. CDR3 length: 13 amino acids. After removal of 5 bases from V and 7 bases from J, the junction contained 4 bases not matched to a gene. The germline gives CDR1 MNHEY, CDR2 SVGAGI. For the CDR3, the DNA is TGTGCCAGCAGTCAAAGACAGGGGGCTGGCTACACCTTC. Translated, it gives CASSQRQGAGYTF.

V is TRBV27 and J is TRBJ1-5; D is possibly TRBD1 (6 bases). The CDR3 spans 14 residues. The germline CDR1 and CDR2 sequences are MNHEY and SMNVEV (reference sequence). V was shortened by 3 bases and J by 7 bases, with 13 bases between the two germline ends. CDR3 nucleotides: TGTGCCAGCAGTTTGTCAGGGGACGGGCAGCCCCAGCATTTT. Translating gives CASSLSGDGQPQHF.

The chain couples TRBV5-4 to TRBJ1-1; D gene ambiguous. V gave up 1 base and J gave up 2 bases, with 12 bases separating them. The CDR3 contains 15 residues. CDR1 SGHNT and CDR2 YYREEE come from the germline V gene (reference sequence). The CDR3 DNA reads as TGTGCCAGCAGCTTGCCCAATCGGGTCAACACTGAAGCTTTCTTT. Residues: CASSLPNRVNTEAFF. Variable domain in full (rest from reference TRBV5-4 and TRBJ1-1): ETGVTQSPTHLIKTRGQQVTLRCSSQSGHNTVSWYQQALGQGPQFIFQYYREEENGRGNFPPRFSGLQFPNYSSELNVNALELDDSALYLCASSLPNRVNTEAFFGQGTRLTVV.